Detailed here is one T cell receptor beta chain. No antigen is known for it. Template switching by 5'RACE with UMIs generated the TCR beta cDNA. TCRdb reanalyzed the 5' RACE reads, giving one entry per CDR3 protein sequence and no DNA. The sample shows some 280,000 distinct CDR3 sequences, and roughly 0.4% sits with its ten largest clones. The source of the sample is a study of T cells expressing NK-cell markers. Study details: Researchers got TCR beta repertoires out of sorted CD3+CD56+NKG2C+, CD3+CD56+NKG2C- and CD3+CD56-NKG2C+ T cells. Study outcomes and limitations: The study found these clonotypes also leading the CD3+CD56-NKG2C+ fraction in several donors. Clarity on HCMV specificity was lacking for the expanded NKG2C+ T cell clones.

The sample consisted of blood T cells: a sorted CD56 or NKG2C T cell subset, CD4+ or CD8+ T cells, or bulk PBMC T cells (not recorded which). The source of this sequence is a man between 18 and 35 years old in good health.

CDR3 residues: CASSFSRTRTPYEQYF. The rearrangement joins TRBV27 to TRBJ2-7; TCRdb's assignment of TRBD2 cannot be checked, as there is no DNA. This CDR3 region has 16 residues. The germline CDR1 and CDR2 sequences are MNHEY and SMNVEV (reference sequence).